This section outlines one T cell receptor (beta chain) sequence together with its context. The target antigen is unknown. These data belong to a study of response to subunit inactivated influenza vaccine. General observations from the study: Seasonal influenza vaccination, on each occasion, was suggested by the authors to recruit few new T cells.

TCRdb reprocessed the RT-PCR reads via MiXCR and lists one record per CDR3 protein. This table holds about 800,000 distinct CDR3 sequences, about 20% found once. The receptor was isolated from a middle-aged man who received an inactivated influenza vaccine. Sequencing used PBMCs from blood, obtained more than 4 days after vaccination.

The CDR3 is CASSLVAGGPGELFF. The CDR3 bases are TGTGCCAGCAGCTTGGTGGCGGGGGGGCCCGGGGAGCTGTTTTTT. The chain has TRBV5-4 and TRBJ2-2; 9 nucleotides match TRBD2. Germline V lookup: CDR1 SGHNT, CDR2 YYREEE (reference sequence). The trim removed 0 bases at V and 6 bases at J, leaving 3 bases unmatched. The CDR3 is 15 amino acids.